This TCR beta chain was obtained from a study of blood T cells in healthy people across ages. Findings and limits, study-wide: Per million T cells, TCR beta diversity dropped about linearly as age rose. Comparison with aged donors showed that long-lived donors had more naive CD4+ cells and higher diversity.

The second PCR ran about 6 to 12 cycles with a sample-barcoded 5' primer and J-beta primers. One entry per CDR3 protein results from TCRdb running MiXCR on the 5' RACE reads. This sample has around 850,000 distinct CDR3 sequences; about 34% occur once, and the top ten carry under 15%. The V gene lost 2 bases and the J gene lost 0 bases, with 9 bases spanning the gap. There are 15 residues in the CDR3. Germline CDR1 SGHRS, CDR2 YFSETQ. The study drew donors from healthy Caucasian individuals in Russia aged roughly 6 to 100. There were at least 6 micrograms of total RNA extracted from every sample. In regard to this clonotype: Its antigen remains unknown.

Sequences were obtained from blood. The chain carries TRBV5-1 and TRBJ2-1; no clear D gene. The TCR originated in a man younger than 35 in good health. The CDR3 here is CASSFGPDSYNEQFF. CDR3 DNA: TGCGCCAGCAGCTTCGGGCCGGACTCCTACAATGAGCAGTTCTTC.